This TCR beta chain was observed in a study of shared clonotypes between healthy human individuals. Deep-level settings were used for running the assay. TCRdb keeps only in-frame clones here, not all; method: immunoSEQ multiplex PCR. Of approximately 2,000,000 clones in the sample, about nine tenths were seen once. The ends were cut back, 2 bases at V and 4 bases at J, with 15 bases in the middle. This CDR3 is built from 16 residues. Germline V CDR1 and CDR2: LNHDA, SQIVND (reference sequence). The chain employs TRBV19 and TRBJ1-5, with a weak D call TRBD1 (6 bases). The receptor comes from a man aged 18 to 29 in good health. Some clones in this sample may be carry-over from other donors' samples. Sequencing input: naive CD4+ T cells from PBMCs. Documented subset: CD45RA+ positively selected. The CDR3 sequence: CASSIIGGFSNQPQHF. For the CDR3, the DNA is TGTGCCAGTAGTATAATAGGGGGATTTTCTAATCAGCCCCAGCATTTT.